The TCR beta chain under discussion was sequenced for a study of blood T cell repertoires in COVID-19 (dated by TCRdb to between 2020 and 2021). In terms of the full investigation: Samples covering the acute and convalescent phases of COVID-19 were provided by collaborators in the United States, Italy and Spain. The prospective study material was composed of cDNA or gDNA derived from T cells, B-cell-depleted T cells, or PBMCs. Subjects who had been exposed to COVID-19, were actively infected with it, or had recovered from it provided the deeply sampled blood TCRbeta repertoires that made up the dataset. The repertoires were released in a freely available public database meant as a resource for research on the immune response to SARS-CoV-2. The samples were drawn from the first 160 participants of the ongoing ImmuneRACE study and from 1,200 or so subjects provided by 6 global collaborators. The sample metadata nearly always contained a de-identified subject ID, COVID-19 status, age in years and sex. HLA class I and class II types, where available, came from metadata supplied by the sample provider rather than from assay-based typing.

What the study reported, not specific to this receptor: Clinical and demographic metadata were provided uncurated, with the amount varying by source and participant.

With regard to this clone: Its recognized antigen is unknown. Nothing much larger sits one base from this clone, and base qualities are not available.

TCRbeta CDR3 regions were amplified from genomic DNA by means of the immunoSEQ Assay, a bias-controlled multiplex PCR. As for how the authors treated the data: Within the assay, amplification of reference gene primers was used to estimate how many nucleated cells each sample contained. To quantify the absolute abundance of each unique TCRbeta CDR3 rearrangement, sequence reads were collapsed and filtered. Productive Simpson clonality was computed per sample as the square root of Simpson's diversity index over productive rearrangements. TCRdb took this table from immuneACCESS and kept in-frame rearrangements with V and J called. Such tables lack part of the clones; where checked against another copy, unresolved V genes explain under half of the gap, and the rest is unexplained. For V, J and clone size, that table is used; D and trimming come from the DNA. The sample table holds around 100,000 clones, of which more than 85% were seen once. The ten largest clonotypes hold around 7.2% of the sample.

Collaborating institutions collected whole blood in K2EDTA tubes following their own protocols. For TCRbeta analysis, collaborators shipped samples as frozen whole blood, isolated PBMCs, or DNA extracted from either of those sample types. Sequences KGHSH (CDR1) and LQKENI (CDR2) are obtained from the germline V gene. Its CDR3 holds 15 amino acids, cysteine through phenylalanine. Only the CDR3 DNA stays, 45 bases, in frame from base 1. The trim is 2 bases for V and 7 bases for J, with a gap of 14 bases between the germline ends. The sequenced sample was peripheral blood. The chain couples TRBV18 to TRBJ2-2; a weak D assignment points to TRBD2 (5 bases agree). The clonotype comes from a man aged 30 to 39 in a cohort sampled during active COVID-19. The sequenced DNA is TGTGCCAGCTCACCAACGACACGGGGAAACGGGGAGCTGTTTTTT. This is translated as CASSPTTRGNGELFF.